The 30 T cell receptor beta chains listed next were all sequenced from one sample in a study of blood T cell repertoires in COVID-19 (TCRdb year 2020). Receptors were amplified or captured by the immunoSEQ multiplex PCR assay. Imported from immuneACCESS, the table was reduced by TCRdb to in-frame sequences with V and J called. These copies leave out some clones; in studies compared against another copy, an unresolved V gene accounts for under half, and the cause of the remainder is not known. The sample records some 90,000 clones, roughly nine tenths of which are singletons. The top ten clonotypes cover approximately 5.6% of the sample. The sequencing sample was made of peripheral blood. The receptors derive from a woman older than 75 with active COVID-19.

The chain employs TRBV7-9 and TRBJ1-4; 9 bases agree with TRBD1. The CDR3 consists of 14 residues. Germline lookup yields CDR1 SEHNR and CDR2 FQNEAQ (reference sequence). The V gene end was trimmed by 5 bases and the J gene end by 8 bases; junction bases not matched to a gene: 6. Here the CDR3 reads CASSPGTGPEKLFF. The CDR3 nucleotides read TGTGCCAGCAGCCCCGGGACAGGGCCCGAAAAACTGTTTTTT.

The chain employs TRBV2 and TRBJ2-1; 10 positions agree with TRBD2. Germline V gene lookup returns CDR1 SNHLY and CDR2 FYNNEI. V shed 5 bases and J 7 bases; nucleotides not matched to a gene: 8. CDR3 length: 15 amino acids. The DNA for the CDR3 is TGTGCCAGCAGTTCCGGGACTAGCGAGAAGAATGAGCAGTTCTTC. This gives the protein CASSSGTSEKNEQFF.

The chain links TRBV28 to TRBJ2-3; 7 bases are a match to TRBD2. Germline V lookup: CDR1 MDHEN, CDR2 SYDVKM. Trimming at V came to 7 bases and at J to 1 base, leaving 11 bases not matched to a gene. The CDR3 runs to 16 residues. Written as DNA, the CDR3 is TGTGCCAGCACTCTCCCTAGGGGAGGGGGCACAGATACGCAGTATTTT. Residues: CASTLPRGGGTDTQYF.

This clone was counted once. The CDR3 DNA reads as TGCGCCAGCAGCTCCGAGGGGGCTAGGACTGAAGCTTTCTTT. Translation gives CASSSEGARTEAFF. The genes are TRBV5-1 and TRBJ1-1, with 7 positions matching TRBD1. Looked up from germline, CDR1 is SGHRS and CDR2 is YFSETQ. This CDR3 is 14 amino acids long. Unmatched junction bases numbered 7, after V lost 3 bases and J lost 5 bases.

The chain uses TRBV19 and TRBJ1-5; the match to TRBD1 covers 7 bases. In germline, CDR1 is LNHDA, CDR2 SQIVND (reference sequence). The V gene end was trimmed by 4 bases and the J gene end by 4 bases; junction bases not matched to a gene: 10. The CDR3 has 16 amino acids. The CDR3 bases are TGTGCCAGTAGTAGGGAGGACAGGAGATTAAATCAGCCCCAGCATTTT. Its translation is CASSREDRRLNQPQHF.

V is TRBV29-1 and J is TRBJ1-2, with a weak D call TRBD1 (5 bases). The germline CDR1 and CDR2 sequences are SQVTM and ANQGSEA. The CDR3 covers 14 residues. The ends were cut back, 4 bases at V and 8 bases at J, with 20 bases in the middle. The CDR3 bases are TGCAGCGTTGTGCCCGCCACAGGAGCTCGGGGCTACACCTTC. Translating it yields CSVVPATGARGYTF.

V usage is TRBV6-2 or TRBV6-3 and J usage is TRBJ1-1, with D tentatively TRBD1 (6 bases). Trimming shortened V by 5 bases and J by 8 bases, and 15 bases separated the two germline ends. The germline V gene encodes CDR1 MNHEY and CDR2 SVGEGT. This CDR3 spans 13 amino acids. CDR3: CASSRPGAKEAFF. The CDR3 coding sequence is TGTGCCAGCAGTCGACCAGGGGCCAAAGAAGCTTTCTTT.

This sequence joins TRBV7-7 and TRBJ2-5, with 9 bases matching TRBD2. The V gene's germline CDR1 is SSHAT and CDR2 FNYEAQ (reference sequence). V gave up 4 bases and J gave up 4 bases; unmatched junction bases: 7. The CDR3 has 15 residues. The CDR3 loop is CASSSEGGRGETQYF. CDR3 in DNA: TGTGCCAGCAGCTCCGAGGGCGGGAGGGGAGAGACCCAGTACTTC.

The chain employs TRBV19 and TRBJ2-6; D possibly corresponds to TRBD2 (6 bases). Trimming stripped 6 bases from V and 0 bases from J, with 21 bases between. The germline V gene encodes CDR1 LNHDA and CDR2 SQIVND (reference sequence). This CDR3 region has 19 residues. The CDR3, as DNA: TGTGCCAGTAGGACCCCCGGAGGGGCATTACTCTCTGGGGCCAACGTCCTGACTTTC. It is translated as CASRTPGGALLSGANVLTF.

This rearrangement joins TRBV7-8 to TRBJ2-5; D unclear. V was trimmed by 0 bases and J by 1 base, leaving 6 bases between them. Germline loops: CDR1 SGHVS, CDR2 FQNEAQ. The CDR3 runs 14 residues. The CDR3 spells CASSLASLQETQYF. The DNA of the CDR3 is TGTGCCAGCAGCTTAGCGAGCCTCCAAGAGACCCAGTACTTC.

The chain recombines TRBV2 with TRBJ1-4, with D unclear. CDR3 size: 16 residues. The germline V gene has CDR1 SNHLY and CDR2 FYNNEI. Trimming took off 2 bases at V and 8 bases at J, with 18 bases between the two ends. The CDR3, as DNA: TGTGCCAGCAGTGAACTGGGCCAGGCCTTGACGGAAAAACTGTTTTTT. The encoded protein is CASSELGQALTEKLFF.

Notes on this clone: Other DNA sequences from this sample encode an identical CDR3 as well. The gene calls are TRBV7-2 and TRBJ2-7, with 12 bases that match TRBD1. The CDR3 contains 14 residues. The germline gives CDR1 SGHTA, CDR2 FQGNSA. The V gene end was trimmed by 3 bases and the J gene end by 4 bases; junction bases not matched to a gene: 1. Here the CDR3 reads CASSLGQGAYEQYF. The CDR3, as DNA: TGTGCCAGCAGCTTGGGACAGGGGGCTTACGAGCAGTACTTC.

The V call is TRBV7-2, the J call TRBJ2-7, with 7 bases identical to TRBD1. Germline CDR1 SGHTA, CDR2 FQGNSA. With V trimmed by 5 bases and J by 3 bases, 7 bases remained unmatched. There are 14 residues in the CDR3. CDR3 sequence reads: CASSPMTGRYEQYF. CDR3 nucleotide sequence: TGTGCCAGCAGCCCTATGACAGGGCGCTACGAGCAGTACTTC.

The rearrangement joins TRBV9 to TRBJ2-3; 9 bases match TRBD2. Trimming at V came to 0 bases and at J to 2 bases, leaving 4 bases not matched to a gene. CDR3 size: 16 residues. Germline V CDR1 and CDR2: SGDLS, YYNGEE. The CDR3 nucleotides are TGTGCCAGCAGCGTAGAAATAGCGGGGGTCACAGATACGCAGTATTTT. Amino acids: CASSVEIAGVTDTQYF.

This sequence joins TRBV28 and TRBJ2-1; 14 positions match TRBD2. Germline CDR1 and CDR2: MDHEN and SYDVKM. Trimming cost V 8 bases and J 1 base; bases outside gene matches: 7. This CDR3 has 17 amino acids. CDR3 sequence (DNA): TGTGCCAGCCTCGGGACTAGCGGGAGTAGGTCCTACAATGAGCAGTTCTTC. It is translated as CASLGTSGSRSYNEQFF.

This clone was seen more than once but under ten times. V gene TRBV6-5 combines with J gene TRBJ1-2; 8 bases are shared with TRBD1. The CDR3 sequence is 13 residues long. Germline V gene data show CDR1 as MNHEY and CDR2 as SVGAGI. Losses at the gene ends were 7 bases for V and 4 bases for J; bases not matched to a gene: 5. CDR3 sequence reads: CASIDRGSYGYTF. The CDR3 coding sequence is TGTGCCAGCATCGACAGGGGAAGCTATGGCTACACCTTC.

This chain connects TRBV5-6 to TRBJ1-2, with D unclear. V gave up 2 bases and J gave up 0 bases, with 8 bases separating them. The germline V gene has CDR1 SGHDT and CDR2 YYEEEE. This CDR3 is 14 amino acids long. The CDR3 bases are TGTGCCAGCAGCTTATGGGGAGCTAACTATGGCTACACCTTC. Protein product: CASSLWGANYGYTF. The variable domain in full, completed from reference TRBV5-6 and TRBJ1-2, reads DAGVTQSPTHLIKTRGQQVTLRCSPKSGHDTVSWYQQALGQGPQFIFQYYEEEERQRGNFPDRFSGHQFPNYSSELNVNALLLGDSALYLCASSLWGANYGYTFGSGTRLTVV.

This clone is a singleton in its sample. The rearrangement joins TRBV30 to TRBJ1-4, with TRBD1 matching 8 bases. V gave up 3 bases and J gave up 14 bases; unmatched junction bases: 17. CDR1 is GTSNPN, CDR2 SVGIG, per germline (reference sequence). The CDR3 loop spans 15 amino acids. The CDR3 bases are TGTGCCTGGAGCCCCGAGGGGACAGGCCTAGTAGAGCTGTTTTTT. It translates to CAWSPEGTGLVELFF.

The genes are TRBV7-8 and TRBJ2-5, with 7 positions matching TRBD2. Germline V lookup: CDR1 SGHVS, CDR2 FQNEAQ. This CDR3 region has 15 residues. Losses at the gene ends were 5 bases for V and 2 bases for J; bases not matched to a gene: 8. For the CDR3, the DNA is TGTGCCAGCAGCCCGTGGGGCGGGAGACAAGAGACCCAGTACTTC. Encoded protein: CASSPWGGRQETQYF.

The chain links TRBV3-1 (or the pseudogene TRBV3-2) to TRBJ2-3; 8 nucleotides line up with TRBD2. V trimming: 1 base; J trimming: 3 bases; junction bases outside the gene matches: 6. The germline gives CDR1 LGHDT, CDR2 YNNKEL (reference sequence). CDR3 size: 16 residues. The CDR3: CASSQASGGRTDTQYF. CDR3 nucleotides: TGTGCCAGCAGCCAAGCTTCGGGAGGGAGGACAGATACGCAGTATTTT.

The V and J genes are TRBV7-2 and TRBJ2-4; 7 bases line up with TRBD1. Germline V gene sequence: CDR1 SGHTA, CDR2 FQGNSA. Trimming removed 5 bases from V and 6 bases from J; junction bases left unmatched: 16. This CDR3 region has 17 residues. The CDR3 region has the DNA TGTGCCAGCAGCCCGGTTTTTTCGGGACAGTCTGGAAACATTCAGTACTTC. It encodes CASSPVFSGQSGNIQYF.

This rearrangement joins TRBV27 to TRBJ2-3; 8 nucleotides agree with TRBD2. This CDR3 spans 14 amino acids. With 5 bases clipped from V and 4 bases from J, the junction kept 5 bases outside the gene matches. Per the germline V gene, CDR1 is MNHEY and CDR2 is SMNVEV (reference sequence). This CDR3 reads CASSLSGRADTQYF. CDR3 nucleotides: TGTGCCAGCAGTCTCAGCGGGAGAGCAGATACGCAGTATTTT.

The J gene is TRBJ2-7, the V gene TRBV18, with D tentatively TRBD1 (5 bases). Trimming took 3 bases from V and 5 from J, leaving 14 bases between them. Germline V CDR1 and CDR2: KGHSH, LQKENI. The CDR3 contains 14 residues. The DNA for the CDR3 is TGTGCCAGCTCACCCATAAGACAGATTAACGAGCAGTACTTC. Encoded protein: CASSPIRQINEQYF.

The rearrangement joins TRBV19 to TRBJ2-1; TRBD2 aligns across 12 bases. The CDR3 totals 17 residues. Germline V gene sequence: CDR1 LNHDA, CDR2 SQIVND (reference sequence). V gave up 0 bases and J gave up 6 bases; unmatched junction bases: 6. The DNA of the CDR3 is TGTGCCAGTAGTATAGATGGGCCTAGCGGGGGGGTCAATGAGCAGTTCTTC. Translation gives CASSIDGPSGGVNEQFF.

The chain recombines TRBV7-2 with TRBJ2-7; tentative D call: TRBD2 (5 bases). Germline V gene sequence: CDR1 SGHTA, CDR2 FQGNSA. V lost 3 bases and J lost 0, with 9 bases in between. This CDR3 has 14 residues. The CDR3 sequence: CASSFGAVSYEQYF. CDR3 nucleotides: TGTGCCAGCAGCTTTGGAGCGGTCTCCTACGAGCAGTACTTC.

The chain combines TRBV18 with TRBJ2-3; 13 bases fit TRBD2. The CDR3 has 18 residues. Unmatched junction bases numbered 12, after V lost 3 bases and J lost 6 bases. Germline-derived CDR1 and CDR2 are KGHSH and LQKENI. CDR3 DNA sequence: TGTGCCAGCTCACCGGGACTAGCGGGAACCCCGGTCGGCGATACGCAGTATTTT. Translating it yields CASSPGLAGTPVGDTQYF.

The chain has TRBV24-1 and TRBJ2-2; 7 bases match TRBD2. Trimming cost V 0 bases and J 6 bases; bases outside gene matches: 3. Per germline, CDR1 KGHDR and CDR2 SFDVKD. The CDR3 is 15 residues long. CDR3 region: CATSDLQRGAGELFF. The CDR3 DNA sequence: TGTGCCACCAGTGATTTGCAGCGGGGAGCCGGGGAGCTGTTTTTT.

The chain has TRBV7-2 and TRBJ1-5; 8 bases agree with TRBD1. The trim removed 2 bases at V and 7 bases at J, leaving 7 bases unmatched. The CDR3 contains 15 residues. Per germline, CDR1 SGHTA and CDR2 FQGNSA. The CDR3 nucleotides read TGTGCCAGCAGCTTAACGACAGGGGAGGGGCAGCCCCAGCATTTT. Translated, it gives CASSLTTGEGQPQHF.

The V and J genes are TRBV2 and TRBJ2-7, with 7 nucleotides matching TRBD1. The length of the CDR3 is 14 residues. Germline CDR1 is SNHLY and CDR2 is FYNNEI. Germline trimming cut 8 bases from V and 6 bases from J; bases unmatched to any gene: 13. CDR3 sequence: CASQRTGGSLEQYF. CDR3 coding DNA: TGTGCCAGCCAAAGGACAGGTGGATCGCTCGAGCAGTACTTC.

This clone was detected once. J is TRBJ2-3 and V is TRBV10-3; 9 bases map to TRBD1. V was clipped by 0 bases and J by 5 bases; unmatched bases: 6. The CDR3 is 16 amino acids. Germline lookup yields CDR1 ENHRY and CDR2 SYGVKD. This CDR3 is CAISESGWTGEDTQYF. The DNA for the CDR3 is TGTGCCATCAGTGAGTCGGGGTGGACAGGGGAAGATACGCAGTATTTT.